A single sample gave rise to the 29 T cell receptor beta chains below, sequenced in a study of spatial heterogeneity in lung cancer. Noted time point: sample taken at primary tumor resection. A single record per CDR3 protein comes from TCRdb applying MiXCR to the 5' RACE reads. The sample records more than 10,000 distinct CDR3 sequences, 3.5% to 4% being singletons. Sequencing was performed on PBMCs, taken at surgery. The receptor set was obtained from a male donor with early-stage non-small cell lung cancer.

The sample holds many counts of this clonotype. CDR3 residues: CASSLATVYTGELFF. DNA of the CDR3: TGTGCCAGCAGCCTAGCGACAGTTTACACCGGGGAGCTGTTTTTT. This chain connects TRBV4-2 to TRBJ2-2; D is possibly TRBD1 or TRBD2 (5 bases each). CDR1 and CDR2 (germline): LGHNA, YNFKEQ. V lost 4 bases and J 3 bases, leaving 12 bases between the germline ends. The CDR3 spans 15 residues.

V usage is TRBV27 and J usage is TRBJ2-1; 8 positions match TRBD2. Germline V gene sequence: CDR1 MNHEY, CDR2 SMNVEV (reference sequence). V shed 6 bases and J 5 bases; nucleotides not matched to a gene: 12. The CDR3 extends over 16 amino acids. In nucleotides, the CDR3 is TGTGCCAGCAGACTCGGGGGCAGCGGGAGTCACAATGAGCAGTTCTTC. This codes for CASRLGGSGSHNEQFF.

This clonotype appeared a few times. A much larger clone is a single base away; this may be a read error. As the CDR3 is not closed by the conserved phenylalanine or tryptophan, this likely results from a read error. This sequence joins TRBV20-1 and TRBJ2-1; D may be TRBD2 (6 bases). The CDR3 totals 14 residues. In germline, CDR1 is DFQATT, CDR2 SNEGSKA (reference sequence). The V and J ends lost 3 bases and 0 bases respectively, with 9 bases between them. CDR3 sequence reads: CSASGGSSYNEQFY. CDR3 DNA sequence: TGCAGTGCTAGCGGAGGGAGCTCCTACAATGAGCAGTTCTAC.

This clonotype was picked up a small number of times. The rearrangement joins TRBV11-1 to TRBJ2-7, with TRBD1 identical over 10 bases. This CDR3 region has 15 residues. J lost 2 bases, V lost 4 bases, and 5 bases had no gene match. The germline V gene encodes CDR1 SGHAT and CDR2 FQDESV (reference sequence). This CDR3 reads CASSSGQGSTYEQYF. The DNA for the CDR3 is TGTGCCAGCAGCTCGGGACAGGGGTCCACCTACGAGCAGTACTTC.

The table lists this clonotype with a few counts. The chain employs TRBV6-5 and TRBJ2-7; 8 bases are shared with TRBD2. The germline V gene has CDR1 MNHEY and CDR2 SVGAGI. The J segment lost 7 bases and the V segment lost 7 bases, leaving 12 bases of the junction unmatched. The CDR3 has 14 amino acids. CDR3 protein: CASNPSGSVGEQYF. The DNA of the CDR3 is TGTGCCAGCAACCCCAGCGGGAGTGTCGGAGAGCAGTACTTC.

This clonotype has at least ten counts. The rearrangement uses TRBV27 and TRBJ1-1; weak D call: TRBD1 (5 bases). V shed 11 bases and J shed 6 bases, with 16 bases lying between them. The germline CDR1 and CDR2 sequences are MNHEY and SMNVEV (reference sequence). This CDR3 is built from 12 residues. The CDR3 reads CAVGKGYAEAFF. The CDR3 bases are TGTGCCGTTGGGAAGGGGTACGCTGAAGCTTTCTTT.

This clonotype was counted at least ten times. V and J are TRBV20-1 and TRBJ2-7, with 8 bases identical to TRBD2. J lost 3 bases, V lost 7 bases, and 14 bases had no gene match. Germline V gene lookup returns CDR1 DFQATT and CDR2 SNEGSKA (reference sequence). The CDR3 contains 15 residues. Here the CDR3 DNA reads TGCAGTGGGGGGCTAGCGGGCACAAGGGACTACGAGCAGTACTTC. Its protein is CSGGLAGTRDYEQYF.

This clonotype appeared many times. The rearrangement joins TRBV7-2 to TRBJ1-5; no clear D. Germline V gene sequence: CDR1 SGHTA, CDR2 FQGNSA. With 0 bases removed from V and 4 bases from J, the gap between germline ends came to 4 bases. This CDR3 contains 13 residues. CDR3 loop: CASSLARNQPQHF. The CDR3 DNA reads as TGTGCCAGCAGCTTAGCGCGGAATCAGCCCCAGCATTTT.

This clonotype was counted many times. The CDR3 loop is CASSLGEPEQYF. The DNA of the CDR3 is TGTGCCAGCAGCCTCGGGGAGCCCGAGCAGTACTTC. V gene TRBV12-3 or TRBV12-4 combines with J gene TRBJ2-7; the D gene is possibly TRBD2 (5 bases). Trimming stripped 6 bases from V and 6 bases from J, with 12 bases between. This CDR3 has 12 residues.

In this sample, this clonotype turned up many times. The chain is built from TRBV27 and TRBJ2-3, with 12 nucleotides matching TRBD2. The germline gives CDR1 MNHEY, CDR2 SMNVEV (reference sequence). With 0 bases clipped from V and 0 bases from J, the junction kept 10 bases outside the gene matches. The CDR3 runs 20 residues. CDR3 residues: CASSLSRRASGRVSTDTQYF. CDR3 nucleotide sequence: TGTGCCAGCAGTTTATCAAGGCGGGCTAGCGGGAGGGTTAGCACAGATACGCAGTATTTT.

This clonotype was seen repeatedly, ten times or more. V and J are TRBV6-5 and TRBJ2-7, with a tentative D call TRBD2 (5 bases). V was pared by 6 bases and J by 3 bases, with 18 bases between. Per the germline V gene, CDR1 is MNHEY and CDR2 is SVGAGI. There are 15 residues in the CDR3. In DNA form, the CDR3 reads TGTGCCAGCAGCCACAGTTTAGCGTTCGGCTACGAGCAGTACTTC. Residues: CASSHSLAFGYEQYF.

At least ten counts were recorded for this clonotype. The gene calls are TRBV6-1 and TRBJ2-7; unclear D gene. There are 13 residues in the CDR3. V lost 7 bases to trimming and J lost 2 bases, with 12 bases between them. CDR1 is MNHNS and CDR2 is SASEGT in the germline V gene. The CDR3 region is CASTYALTYEQYF. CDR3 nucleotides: TGTGCCAGCACGTACGCCCTCACCTACGAGCAGTACTTC.

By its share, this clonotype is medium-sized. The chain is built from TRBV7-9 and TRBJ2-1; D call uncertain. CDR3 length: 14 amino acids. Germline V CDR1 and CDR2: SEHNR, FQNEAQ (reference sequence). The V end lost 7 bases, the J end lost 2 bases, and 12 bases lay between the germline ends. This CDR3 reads CASTTPHPYNEQFF. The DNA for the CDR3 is TGTGCCAGCACCACGCCCCACCCCTACAATGAGCAGTTCTTC.

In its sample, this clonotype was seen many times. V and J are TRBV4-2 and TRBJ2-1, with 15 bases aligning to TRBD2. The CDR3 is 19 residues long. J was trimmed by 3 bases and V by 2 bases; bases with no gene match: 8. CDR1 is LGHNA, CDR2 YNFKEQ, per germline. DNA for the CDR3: TGTGCCAGCAGCCAACCTGGACTAGCGGGAGGGCCGAACTACAATGAGCAGTTCTTC. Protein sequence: CASSQPGLAGGPNYNEQFF.

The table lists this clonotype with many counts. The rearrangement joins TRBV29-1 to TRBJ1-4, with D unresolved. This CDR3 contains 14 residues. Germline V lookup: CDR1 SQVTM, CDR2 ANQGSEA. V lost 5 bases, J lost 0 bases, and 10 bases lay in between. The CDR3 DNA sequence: TGCAGCGTTTCTAGACGTGCAACTAATGAAAAACTGTTTTTT. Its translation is CSVSRRATNEKLFF.

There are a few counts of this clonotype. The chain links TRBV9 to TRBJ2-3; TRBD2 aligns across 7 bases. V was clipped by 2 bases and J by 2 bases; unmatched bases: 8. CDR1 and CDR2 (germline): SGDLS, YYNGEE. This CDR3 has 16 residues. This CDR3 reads CASSVDTGLTTDTQYF. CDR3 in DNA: TGTGCCAGCAGCGTCGACACGGGACTAACCACAGATACGCAGTATTTT.

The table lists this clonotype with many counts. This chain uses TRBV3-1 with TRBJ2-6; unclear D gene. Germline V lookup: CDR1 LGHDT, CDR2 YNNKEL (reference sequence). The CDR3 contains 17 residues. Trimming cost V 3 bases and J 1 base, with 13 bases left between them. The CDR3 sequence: CASSQWVQRSGANVLTF. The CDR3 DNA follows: TGTGCCAGCAGCCAGTGGGTCCAAAGATCTGGGGCCAACGTCCTGACTTTC. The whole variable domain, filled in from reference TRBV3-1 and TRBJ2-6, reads DTAVSQTPKYLVTQMGNDKSIKCEQNLGHDTMYWYKQDSKKFLKIMFSYNNKELIINETVPNRFSPKSPDKAHLNLHINSLELGDSAVYFCASSQWVQRSGANVLTFGAGSRLTVL.

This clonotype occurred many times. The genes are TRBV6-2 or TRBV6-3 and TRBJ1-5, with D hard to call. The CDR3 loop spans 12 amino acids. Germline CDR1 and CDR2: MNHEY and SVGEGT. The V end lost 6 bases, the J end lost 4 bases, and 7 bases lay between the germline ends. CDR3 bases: TGTGCCAGCAGCCCAAGAAATCAGCCCCAGCATTTT. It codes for CASSPRNQPQHF.

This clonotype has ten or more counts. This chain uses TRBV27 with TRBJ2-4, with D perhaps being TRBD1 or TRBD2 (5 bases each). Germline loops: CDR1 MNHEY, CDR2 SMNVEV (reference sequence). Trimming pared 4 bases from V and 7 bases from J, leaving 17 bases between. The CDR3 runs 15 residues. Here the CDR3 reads CASSSPARGLNIQYF. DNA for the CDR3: TGTGCCAGCAGTTCCCCCGCGAGGGGCTTGAACATTCAGTACTTC.

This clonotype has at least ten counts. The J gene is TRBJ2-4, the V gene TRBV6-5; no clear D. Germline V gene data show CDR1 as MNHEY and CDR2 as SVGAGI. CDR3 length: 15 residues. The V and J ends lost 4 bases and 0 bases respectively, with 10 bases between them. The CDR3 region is CASSSNNLAKNIQYF. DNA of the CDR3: TGTGCCAGCAGTTCTAACAATTTAGCCAAAAACATTCAGTACTTC.

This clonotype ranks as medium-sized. For the CDR3, the DNA is TGTGCCACCTCCCGGGACAGGGGAGGTAGGGCCAAAAACATTCAGTACTTC. Residues: CATSRDRGGRAKNIQYF. The chain couples TRBV15 to TRBJ2-4; TRBD1 matches 10 bases. There are 17 residues in the CDR3. Germline lookup yields CDR1 LNHNV and CDR2 YYDKDF (reference sequence). The trim removed 8 bases at V and 1 base at J, leaving 11 bases unmatched.

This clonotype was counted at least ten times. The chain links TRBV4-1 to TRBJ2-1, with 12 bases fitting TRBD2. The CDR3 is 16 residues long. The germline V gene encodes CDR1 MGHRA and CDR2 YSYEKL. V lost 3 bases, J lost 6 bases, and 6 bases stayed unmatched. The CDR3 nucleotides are TGCGCCAGCAGCCAGCGGACTAGCGGGGATTTCAATGAGCAGTTCTTC. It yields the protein CASSQRTSGDFNEQFF.

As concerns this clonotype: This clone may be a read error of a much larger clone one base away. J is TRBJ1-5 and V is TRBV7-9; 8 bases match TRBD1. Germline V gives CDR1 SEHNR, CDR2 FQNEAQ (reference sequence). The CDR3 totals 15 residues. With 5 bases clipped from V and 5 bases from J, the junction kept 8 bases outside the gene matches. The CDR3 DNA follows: TGTGCCAGCAGCCCGACAGGGGCGGGAGATCAGCCCCAGCATTTT. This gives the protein CASSPTGAGDQPQHF.

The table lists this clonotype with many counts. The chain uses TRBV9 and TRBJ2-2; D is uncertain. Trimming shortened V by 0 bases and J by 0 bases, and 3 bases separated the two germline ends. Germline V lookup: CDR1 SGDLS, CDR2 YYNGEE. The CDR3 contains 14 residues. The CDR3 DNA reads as TGTGCCAGCAGCGTAGCCGCGAACACCGGGGAGCTGTTTTTT. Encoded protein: CASSVAANTGELFF.

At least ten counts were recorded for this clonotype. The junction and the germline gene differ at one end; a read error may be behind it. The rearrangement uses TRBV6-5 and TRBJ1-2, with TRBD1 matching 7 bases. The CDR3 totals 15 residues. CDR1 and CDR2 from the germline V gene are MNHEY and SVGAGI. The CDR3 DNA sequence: TGTGCCAGCAGTTACGATGGGACAGCTAATTATGGCTACACCTTC. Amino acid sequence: CASSYDGTANYGYTF.

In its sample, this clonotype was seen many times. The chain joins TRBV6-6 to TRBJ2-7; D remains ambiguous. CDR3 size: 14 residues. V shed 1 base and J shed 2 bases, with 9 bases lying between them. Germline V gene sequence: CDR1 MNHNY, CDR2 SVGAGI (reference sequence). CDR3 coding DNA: TGTGCCAGCAGTTACTACGACGGTACCTACGAGCAGTACTTC. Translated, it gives CASSYYDGTYEQYF.

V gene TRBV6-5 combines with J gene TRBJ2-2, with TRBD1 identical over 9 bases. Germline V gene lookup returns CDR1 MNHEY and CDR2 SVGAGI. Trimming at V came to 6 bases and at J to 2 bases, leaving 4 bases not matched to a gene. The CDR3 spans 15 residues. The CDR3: CASRGDRENTGELFF. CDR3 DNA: TGTGCCAGCAGAGGGGACAGGGAAAACACCGGGGAGCTGTTTTTT.

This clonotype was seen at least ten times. Here the CDR3 reads CASSPEWDPRNIQYF. The DNA for the CDR3 is TGCGCCAGCAGCCCCGAATGGGACCCTCGAAACATTCAGTACTTC. The V gene is TRBV4-1, the J gene TRBJ2-4, with D perhaps matching TRBD1 or TRBD2 (5 bases each). Germline loops: CDR1 MGHRA, CDR2 YSYEKL. V lost 4 bases to trimming and J lost 6 bases, with 16 bases between them. The CDR3 runs 15 residues.

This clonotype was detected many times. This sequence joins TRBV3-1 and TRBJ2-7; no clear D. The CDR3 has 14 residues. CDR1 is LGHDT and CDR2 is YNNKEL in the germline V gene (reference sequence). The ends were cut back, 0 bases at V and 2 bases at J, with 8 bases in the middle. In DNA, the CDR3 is TGTGCCAGCAGCCAAGATCGGTACACCTACGAGCAGTACTTC. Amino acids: CASSQDRYTYEQYF.